This is a list of T cell receptor beta chains from one sample in a study of technical replicates of blood from a handful of donors. The repertoire was sequenced with immunoSEQ multiplex PCR; TCRdb's copy has only in-frame clones and lacks some. The data hold about 88,000 clones, with around 94% observed a single time. Sequencing used T cells isolated from PBMCs. The source of these receptors is a human donor in good health. CDR3s include the opening cysteine and the closing phenylalanine or tryptophan. D genes are given only for firm matches. Clone size is not always given. Where it is, it says once, few, many or a class for expanded clones.

len	v_gene	abundance	d_gene	j_gene	CDR3aa	CDR3nt
17	TRBV2	-	TRBD1	TRBJ2-7	CASSEAPGQGATYEQYF	TGTGCCAGCAGTGAAGCCCCGGGACAGGGGGCCACCTACGAGCAGTACTTC
14	TRBV25-1	-	-	TRBJ2-5	CASSEGGQQETQYF	TGTGCCAGCAGTGAGGGGGGACAGCAAGAGACCCAGTACTTC
14	TRBV6-5	-	-	TRBJ1-1	CASSYVGTNTEAFF	TGTGCCAGCAGTTACGTGGGCACGAACACTGAAGCTTTCTTT
13	TRBV5-1	-	TRBD2	TRBJ2-7	CASGSSGGHEQYF	TGCGCCAGCGGATCTAGCGGGGGGCACGAGCAGTACTTC
16	TRBV19	-	TRBD2	TRBJ2-7	CASSLASGRLSYEQYF	TGTGCCAGTAGTTTGGCTAGCGGGAGGCTCTCCTACGAGCAGTACTTC
16	TRBV14	-	-	TRBJ1-3	CASSQDLGETGNTIYF	TGTGCCAGCAGCCAAGATCTTGGGGAGACTGGAAACACCATATATTTT
16	TRBV7-7	-	-	TRBJ2-5	CASSLGAGLYQETQYF	TGTGCCAGCAGCCTAGGAGCGGGCCTGTACCAAGAGACCCAGTACTTC
17	TRBV18	-	TRBD2	TRBJ2-1	CASSLFDPGLDYNEQFF	TGTGCCAGCTCACTATTTGACCCGGGACTAGACTACAATGAGCAGTTCTTC
13	TRBV10-1	-	TRBD1	TRBJ2-7	CASGGTGKNEQYF	TGCGCCAGCGGGGGGACAGGGAAAAACGAGCAGTACTTC
13	TRBV10-1	-	-	TRBJ2-5	CAGSESTSGTQYF	TGCGCCGGCAGTGAGTCGACTTCGGGGACCCAGTACTTC
16	TRBV19	-	-	TRBJ2-2	CASSISASHFTGELFF	TGTGCCAGTAGTATTTCGGCTAGCCACTTCACCGGGGAGCTGTTTTTT
18	TRBV4-1	-	TRBD1	TRBJ1-1	CASSQPRLLGTGTTEAFF	TGCGCCAGCAGCCAACCACGTCTCTTAGGGACAGGGACCACTGAAGCTTTCTTT
16	TRBV13	-	TRBD2	TRBJ2-2	CASSPGLAGDVRELFF	TGTGCCAGCAGCCCTGGACTAGCGGGAGACGTTCGGGAGCTGTTTTTT
17	TRBV19	-	TRBD2	TRBJ2-7	CASSIVGTSGVFHEQYF	TGTGCCAGTAGTATAGTGGGGACTAGCGGGGTCTTCCACGAGCAGTACTTC
13	TRBV28	once	-	TRBJ2-7	CASTGTLTFEQYF	TGTGCCAGCACCGGGACACTTACTTTCGAGCAGTACTTC
15	TRBV19	-	TRBD1	TRBJ1-1	CASIYRGGRNTEAFF	TGTGCCAGTATCTACAGGGGTGGAAGGAACACTGAAGCTTTCTTT
13	TRBV25-1	-	TRBD1	TRBJ1-1	CASSEYPQGTAFF	TGTGCCAGCAGTGAATACCCACAGGGGACGGCTTTCTTT
15	TRBV7-9	-	-	TRBJ1-4	CASSLGGVLREKLFF	TGTGCCAGCAGCTTAGGCGGGGTATTGCGGGAAAAACTGTTTTTT
13	TRBV27	-	-	TRBJ2-7	CASSFEPFYEQYF	TGTGCCAGCAGTTTTGAGCCTTTTTACGAGCAGTACTTC
11	TRBV20-1	-	-	TRBJ2-5	CSAPGRETQYF	TGCAGTGCTCCAGGGAGGGAGACCCAGTACTTC
17	TRBV2	-	TRBD1	TRBJ1-5	CASSVDRGGNSNQPQHF	TGTGCCAGCAGCGTCGACAGGGGAGGGAATAGCAATCAGCCCCAGCATTTT
9	TRBV29-1	-	-	TRBJ1-1	CSGDKEAFF	TGCAGTGGGGACAAGGAAGCTTTCTTT
13	TRBV7-3	-	TRBD1	TRBJ1-1	CASSLTGAAEAFF	TGTGCCAGCAGCCTCACAGGGGCGGCGGAAGCTTTCTTT
13	TRBV5-1	-	-	TRBJ2-7	CASSIAFSYEQYF	TGCGCCAGCAGCATAGCTTTTTCCTACGAGCAGTACTTC
13	TRBV5-1	-	TRBD2	TRBJ2-3	CASTSGSTDTQYF	TGCGCCAGCACTAGCGGGAGCACAGATACGCAGTATTTT
19	TRBV5-6	-	TRBD2	TRBJ2-3	CASSLFLTTSGGITDTQYF	TGTGCCAGCAGCTTGTTTTTAACGACTAGCGGGGGCATCACAGATACGCAGTATTTT
13	TRBV11-2	-	-	TRBJ1-3	CASSLLSGNTIYF	TGTGCCAGCAGCTTACTTTCTGGAAACACCATATATTTT
13	TRBV6-5	-	-	TRBJ2-3	CASRGASTDTQYF	TGTGCCAGCAGGGGAGCTAGCACAGATACGCAGTATTTT
17	TRBV10-3	-	TRBD1	TRBJ2-1	CAIIFGNIRDRGNEQFF	TGTGCCATCATTTTCGGGAATATTAGGGACAGGGGTAATGAGCAGTTCTTC
15	TRBV10-3	-	-	TRBJ1-4	CAISESERGNEKLFF	TGTGCCATCAGTGAGTCCGAACGGGGTAATGAAAAACTGTTTTTT
14	TRBV6-4	-	-	TRBJ1-5	CASSDSRASQPQHF	TGTGCCAGCAGTGACTCCAGGGCCAGTCAGCCCCAGCATTTT
17	TRBV9	-	-	TRBJ2-1	CASSAPTSGVKYNEQFF	TGTGCCAGCAGTGCACCCACAAGCGGAGTTAAATACAATGAGCAGTTCTTC
13	TRBV14	-	-	TRBJ2-3	CASSPRWADTQYF	TGTGCCAGCAGCCCTAGGTGGGCAGATACGCAGTATTTT
15	TRBV11-2	once	TRBD1	TRBJ2-7	CASSLGTGGTDEQYF	TGTGCCAGCAGCTTAGGGACAGGGGGCACCGACGAGCAGTACTTC
15	TRBV21-1	once	-	TRBJ1-5	CASSSGGQENQPQHF	TGTGCCAGCAGCTCCGGAGGACAGGAGAATCAGCCCCAGCATTTT
14	TRBV23-1	-	-	TRBJ1-5	CASNEESGNQPQHF	TGCGCCAGCAATGAGGAGTCGGGAAATCAGCCCCAGCATTTT
17	TRBV11-3	once	-	TRBJ2-5	CASSLEGAGSDQETQYF	TGTGCCAGCAGCTTAGAGGGCGCGGGGTCCGACCAAGAGACCCAGTACTTC
16	TRBV7-9	-	TRBD1	TRBJ2-5	CASSLEWGQGKETQYF	TGTGCCAGCAGCTTAGAGTGGGGACAGGGGAAAGAGACCCAGTACTTC
16	TRBV28	-	TRBD2	TRBJ2-7	CASSGGSVLVMDEQYF	TGTGCCAGCAGCGGGGGGAGCGTCCTTGTCATGGACGAGCAGTACTTC
15	TRBV4-1	-	TRBD2	TRBJ2-7	CASSQDSAKRGEQYF	TGCGCCAGCAGCCAAGATTCGGCGAAGCGGGGCGAGCAGTACTTC
13	TRBV28	-	-	TRBJ1-1	CASSLISRLEAFF	TGTGCCAGCAGTTTAATAAGCCGGTTAGAAGCTTTCTTT
18	TRBV11-2	-	-	TRBJ2-4	CASSLGRLISLAKNIQYF	TGTGCCAGCAGCTTAGGAAGACTCATTTCACTAGCCAAAAACATTCAGTACTTC
16	TRBV11-2	-	TRBD1	TRBJ2-1	CASSLVRGQGHNEQFF	TGTGCCAGCAGCTTAGTTCGGGGACAGGGGCACAATGAGCAGTTCTTC
15	TRBV6-6	-	TRBD1	TRBJ1-6	CASSYPGQVNSPLHF	TGTGCCAGCAGTTACCCGGGACAGGTGAATTCACCCCTCCACTTT